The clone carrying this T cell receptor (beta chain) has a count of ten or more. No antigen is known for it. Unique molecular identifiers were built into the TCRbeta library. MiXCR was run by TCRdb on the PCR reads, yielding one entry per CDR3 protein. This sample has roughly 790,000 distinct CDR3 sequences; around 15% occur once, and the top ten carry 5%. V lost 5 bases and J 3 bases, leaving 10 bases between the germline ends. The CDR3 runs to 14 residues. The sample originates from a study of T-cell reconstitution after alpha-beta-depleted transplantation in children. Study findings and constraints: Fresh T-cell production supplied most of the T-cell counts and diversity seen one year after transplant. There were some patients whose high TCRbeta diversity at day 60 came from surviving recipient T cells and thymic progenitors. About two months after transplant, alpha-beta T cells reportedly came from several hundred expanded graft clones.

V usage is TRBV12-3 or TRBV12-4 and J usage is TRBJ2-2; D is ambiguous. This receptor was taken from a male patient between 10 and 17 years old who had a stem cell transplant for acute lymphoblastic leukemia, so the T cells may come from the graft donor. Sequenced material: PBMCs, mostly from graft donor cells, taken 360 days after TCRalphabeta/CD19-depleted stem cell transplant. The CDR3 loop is CASSLDGYTGELFF. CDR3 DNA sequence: TGTGCCAGCAGTCTGGACGGGTACACCGGGGAGCTGTTTTTT.